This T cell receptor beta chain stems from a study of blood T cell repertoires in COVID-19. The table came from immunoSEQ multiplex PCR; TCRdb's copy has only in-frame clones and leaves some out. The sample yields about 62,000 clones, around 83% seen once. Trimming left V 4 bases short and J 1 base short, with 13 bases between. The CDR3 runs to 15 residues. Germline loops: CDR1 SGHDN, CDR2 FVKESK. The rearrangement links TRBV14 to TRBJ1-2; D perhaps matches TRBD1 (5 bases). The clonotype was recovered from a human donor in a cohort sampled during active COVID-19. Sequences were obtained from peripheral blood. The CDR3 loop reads CASSPLTEYNYGYTF. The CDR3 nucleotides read TGTGCCAGCAGCCCCCTGACAGAGTATAACTATGGCTACACCTTC.